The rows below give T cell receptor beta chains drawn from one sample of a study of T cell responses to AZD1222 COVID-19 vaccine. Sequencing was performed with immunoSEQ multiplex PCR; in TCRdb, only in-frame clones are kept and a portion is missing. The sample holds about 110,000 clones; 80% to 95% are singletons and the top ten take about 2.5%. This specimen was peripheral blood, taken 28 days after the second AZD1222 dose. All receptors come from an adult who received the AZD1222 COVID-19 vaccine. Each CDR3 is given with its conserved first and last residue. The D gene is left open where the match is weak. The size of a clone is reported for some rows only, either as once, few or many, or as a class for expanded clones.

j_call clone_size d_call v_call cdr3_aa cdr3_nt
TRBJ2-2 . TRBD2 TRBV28 CASSLAGEASQGGELFF TGTGCCAGCAGTTTGGCGGGGGAGGCGTCGCAGGGCGGGGAGCTGTTTTTT
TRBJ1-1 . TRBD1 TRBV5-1 CASAEGQGVAEAFF TGCGCCAGCGCTGAGGGACAGGGGGTTGCTGAAGCTTTCTTT
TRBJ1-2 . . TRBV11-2 CASSLERSPTNYGYTF TGTGCCAGCAGCTTAGAACGGTCCCCTACTAACTATGGCTACACCTTC
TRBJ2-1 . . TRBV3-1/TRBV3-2 CASSQELRTSAHDSTGGNEQFF TGTGCCAGCAGCCAAGAGCTACGCACGTCTGCGCACGACTCGACCGGGGGCAATGAGCAGTTCTTC
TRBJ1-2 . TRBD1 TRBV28 CASSSSRTGGSNYGYTF TGTGCCAGCAGTTCCTCCCGGACAGGGGGCTCTAACTATGGCTACACCTTC
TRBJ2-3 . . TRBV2 CASSDVRGAAQDTQYF TGTGCCAGCAGTGATGTACGGGGGGCCGCCCAAGATACGCAGTATTTT
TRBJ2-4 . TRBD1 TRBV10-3 CAISDFLGQDPIF TGTGCCATCAGTGATTTTCTGGGACAGGACCCCATCTTC
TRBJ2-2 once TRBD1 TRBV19 CASSTTGVENTGELFF TGTGCCAGTAGTACGACAGGGGTCGAGAACACCGGGGAGCTGTTTTTT
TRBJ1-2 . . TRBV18 CASSLQDNSNYGYTF TGTGCCAGCTCACTCCAGGACAACTCTAACTATGGCTACACCTTC
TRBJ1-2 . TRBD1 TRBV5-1 CASSLAGTEGYTF TGCGCCAGCAGCTTGGCCGGGACAGAGGGCTACACCTTC
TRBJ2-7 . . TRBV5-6 CASSLNRMNRQYF TGTGCCAGCAGCTTGAATAGGATGAATAGGCAGTACTTC
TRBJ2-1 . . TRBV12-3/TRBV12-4 CASSPLDEQFF TGTGCCAGCAGTCCCTTGGATGAGCAGTTCTTC
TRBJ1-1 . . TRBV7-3 CASSFEGTGTEAFF TGTGCCAGCAGCTTCGAGGGGACGGGCACTGAAGCTTTCTTT
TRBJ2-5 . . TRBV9 CASSVTGEETQYF TGTGCCAGCAGCGTAACGGGGGAAGAGACCCAGTACTTC
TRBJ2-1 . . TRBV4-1 CASSQESILGGEQFF TGCGCCAGCAGCCAAGAATCCATCTTGGGCGGTGAGCAGTTCTTC
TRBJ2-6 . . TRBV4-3 CASSQDTGANVLTF TGCGCCAGCAGCCAAGATACTGGGGCCAACGTCCTGACTTTC
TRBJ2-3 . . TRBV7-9 CASSLGGSYYTDTQYF TGTGCCAGCAGCTTAGGGGGGAGCTATTACACAGATACGCAGTATTTT
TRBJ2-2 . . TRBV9 CASSSAANTGELFF TGTGCCAGCAGTTCCGCGGCGAACACCGGGGAGCTGTTTTTT
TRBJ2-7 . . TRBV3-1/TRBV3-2 CASSQVGAPTYEQYF TGTGCCAGCAGCCAAGTGGGAGCCCCAACCTACGAGCAGTACTTC
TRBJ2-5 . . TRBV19 CASSIVGTKQETQYF TGTGCCAGTAGTATAGTGGGGACAAAACAAGAGACCCAGTACTTC
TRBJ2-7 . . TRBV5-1 CASSSGEVYEQYF TGCGCCAGCAGCTCAGGGGAGGTCTACGAGCAGTACTTC
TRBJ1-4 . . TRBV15 CATSRDDLGRPAQNEKLFF TGTGCCACCAGCAGAGATGATTTGGGCCGGCCAGCCCAAAATGAAAAACTGTTTTTT
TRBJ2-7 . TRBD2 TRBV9 CASSVGLFTYEQYF TGTGCCAGCAGCGTGGGACTATTCACCTACGAGCAGTACTTC
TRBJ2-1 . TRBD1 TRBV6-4 CASSRDRVYNEQFF TGTGCCAGCAGCCGGGACAGAGTGTACAATGAGCAGTTCTTC
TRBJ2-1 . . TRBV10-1 CASSEGPTRLGEQFF TGCGCCAGCAGTGAGGGTCCGACTAGACTGGGTGAGCAGTTCTTC
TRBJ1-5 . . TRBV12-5 CASGLGDQPQHF TGTGCTAGTGGTTTGGGGGATCAGCCCCAGCATTTT
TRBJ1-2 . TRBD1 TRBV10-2 CASGTGAFYGYTF TGCGCCAGCGGGACAGGGGCGTTCTATGGCTACACCTTC
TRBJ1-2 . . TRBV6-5 CASSSAGPYGYTF TGTGCCAGCAGTTCCGCAGGGCCCTATGGCTACACCTTC
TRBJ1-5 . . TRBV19 CASSIEGAQPQHF TGTGCCAGTAGTATAGAGGGCGCACAGCCCCAGCATTTT
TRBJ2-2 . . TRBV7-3 CASSLIGTTNTGELFF TGTGCCAGCAGCTTAATAGGGACAACGAACACCGGGGAGCTGTTTTTT